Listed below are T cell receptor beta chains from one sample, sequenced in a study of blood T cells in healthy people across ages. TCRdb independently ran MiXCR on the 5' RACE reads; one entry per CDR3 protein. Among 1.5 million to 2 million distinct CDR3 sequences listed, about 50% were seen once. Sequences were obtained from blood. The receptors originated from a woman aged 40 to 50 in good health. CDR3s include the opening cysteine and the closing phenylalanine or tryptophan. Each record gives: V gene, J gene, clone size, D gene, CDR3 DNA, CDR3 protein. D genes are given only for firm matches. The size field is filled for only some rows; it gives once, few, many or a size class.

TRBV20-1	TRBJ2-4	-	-	TGCAGTGCTACTTTGGATCCCGCCAAAAACATTCAGTACTTC	CSATLDPAKNIQYF
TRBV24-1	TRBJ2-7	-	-	TGTGCCACCAGTGACTGGGGGCACCCCTACGAGCAGTACTTC	CATSDWGHPYEQYF
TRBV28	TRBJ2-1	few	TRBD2	TGTGCCAGCAGCCCACAGGCTAGCGGGACCCACAATGAGCAGTTCTTC	CASSPQASGTHNEQFF
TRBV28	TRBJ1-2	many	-	TGTGCCAGCTCTTATGGGGAATACACCTTC	CASSYGEYTF
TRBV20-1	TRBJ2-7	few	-	TGCAGTGCCCACTACGAGCAGTACTTC	CSAHYEQYF
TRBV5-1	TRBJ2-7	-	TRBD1	TGCGCCAGCAGCTTGGACAGGGGCCCCGAGCAGTACTTC	CASSLDRGPEQYF
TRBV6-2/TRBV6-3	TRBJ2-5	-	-	TGTGCCAGCAGTTACGTCGGTGGTGGGCGGCGAGAGACCCAGTACTTC	CASSYVGGGRRETQYF
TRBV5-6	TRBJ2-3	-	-	TGTGCCAGCAGCTTGTCGGCTAGCCCGGATACGCAGTATTTT	CASSLSASPDTQYF
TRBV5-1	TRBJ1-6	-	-	TGCGCCAGCAGCTTGGGACAGAGGAGCTCCTATAATTCACCCCTCCACTTT	CASSLGQRSSYNSPLHF
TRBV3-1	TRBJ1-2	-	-	TGTGCCAGCAGCCCCCGGGGGAACAGGTTAGAAGGCTACACCTTC	CASSPRGNRLEGYTF
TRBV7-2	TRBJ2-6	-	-	TGTGCCAGCAGCTGGGATCTGGGGGCCAACGTCCTGACTTTC	CASSWDLGANVLTF
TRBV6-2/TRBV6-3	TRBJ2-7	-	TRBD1	TGTGCCAGCGTTGGGACAGGTAACTACGAGCAGTACTTC	CASVGTGNYEQYF
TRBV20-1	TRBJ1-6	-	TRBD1	TGCAGTGCTAGAGACCAACAGGGGGCTAATTCACCCCTCCACTTT	CSARDQQGANSPLHF
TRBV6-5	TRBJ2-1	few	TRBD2	TGTGCCAGCAGTTCCTCGGGGGGGCACTACAATGAGCAGTTCTTC	CASSSSGGHYNEQFF